The 2 T cell receptor beta chains below were found in one sample sequenced in a study of monozygotic twins with inflammatory bowel disease. TCRdb reprocessed the 5' RACE reads; each CDR3 protein has one entry and no DNA is given. The sample includes around 140,000 distinct CDR3 sequences. Sequenced material: blood. These receptor sequences come from a human donor with ulcerative colitis or Crohn's disease, or a healthy co-twin of an affected twin (not recorded which).

The V gene is TRBV20-1, the J gene TRBJ2-1; TCRdb returns TRBD2, unconfirmable since there is no DNA. CDR3 length: 14 amino acids. CDR1 and CDR2 (germline): DFQATT, SNEGSKA (reference sequence). The CDR3 is CSAWPGGSRNEQFF.

The chain links TRBV20-1 to TRBJ2-7; TCRdb calls TRBD1, which cannot be checked without DNA. This CDR3 comprises 13 residues. Per germline, CDR1 DFQATT and CDR2 SNEGSKA (reference sequence). CDR3: CSGSPLGTYEQYF.